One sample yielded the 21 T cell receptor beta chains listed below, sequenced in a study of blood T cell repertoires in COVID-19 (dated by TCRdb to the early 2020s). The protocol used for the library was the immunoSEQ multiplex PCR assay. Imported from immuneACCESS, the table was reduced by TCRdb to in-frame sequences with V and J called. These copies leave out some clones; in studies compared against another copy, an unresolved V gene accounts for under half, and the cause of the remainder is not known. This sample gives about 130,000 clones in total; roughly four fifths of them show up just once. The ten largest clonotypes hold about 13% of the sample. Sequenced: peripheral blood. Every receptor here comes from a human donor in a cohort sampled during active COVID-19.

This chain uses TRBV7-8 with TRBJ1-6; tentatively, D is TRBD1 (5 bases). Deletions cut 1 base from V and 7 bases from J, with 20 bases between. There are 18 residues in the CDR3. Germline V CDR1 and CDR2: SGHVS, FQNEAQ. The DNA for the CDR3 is TGTGCCAGCAGCTTAGACCCGCCAAGCAGGGTCGGGAATTCACCCCTCCACTTT. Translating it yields CASSLDPPSRVGNSPLHF.

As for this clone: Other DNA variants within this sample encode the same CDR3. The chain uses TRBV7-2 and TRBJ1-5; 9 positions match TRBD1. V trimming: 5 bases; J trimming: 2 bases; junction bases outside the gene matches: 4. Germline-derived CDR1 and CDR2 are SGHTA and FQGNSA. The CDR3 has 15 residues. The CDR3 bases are TGTGCCAGCAGCCCGGACAGGGGACGCAATCAGCCCCAGCATTTT. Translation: CASSPDRGRNQPQHF.

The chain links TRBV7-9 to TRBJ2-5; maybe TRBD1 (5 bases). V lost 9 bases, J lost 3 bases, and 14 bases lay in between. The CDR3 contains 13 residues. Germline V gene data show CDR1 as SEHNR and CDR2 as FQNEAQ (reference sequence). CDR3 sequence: CASRFQGKETQYF. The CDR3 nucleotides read TGTGCCAGTCGATTCCAGGGTAAAGAGACCCAGTACTTC.

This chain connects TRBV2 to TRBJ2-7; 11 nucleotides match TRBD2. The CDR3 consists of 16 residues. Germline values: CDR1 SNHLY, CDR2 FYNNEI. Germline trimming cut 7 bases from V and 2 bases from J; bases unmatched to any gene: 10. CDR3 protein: CASNRDLAGGTYEQYF. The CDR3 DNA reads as TGTGCCAGCAATAGGGATTTAGCGGGGGGGACCTACGAGCAGTACTTC.

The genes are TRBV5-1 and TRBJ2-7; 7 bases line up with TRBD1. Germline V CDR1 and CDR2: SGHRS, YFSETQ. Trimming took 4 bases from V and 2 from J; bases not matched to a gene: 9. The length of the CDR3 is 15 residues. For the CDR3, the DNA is TGCGCCAGCAGCCCCCGGGACAGAAATGCCTACGAGCAGTACTTC. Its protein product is CASSPRDRNAYEQYF.

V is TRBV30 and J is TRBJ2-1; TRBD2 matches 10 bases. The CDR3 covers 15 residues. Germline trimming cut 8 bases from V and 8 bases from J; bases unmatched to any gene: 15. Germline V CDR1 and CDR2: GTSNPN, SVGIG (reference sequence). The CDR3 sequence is CAAEPKAGGKHEQFF. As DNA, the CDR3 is TGTGCCGCAGAGCCGAAAGCGGGGGGGAAGCATGAGCAGTTCTTC.

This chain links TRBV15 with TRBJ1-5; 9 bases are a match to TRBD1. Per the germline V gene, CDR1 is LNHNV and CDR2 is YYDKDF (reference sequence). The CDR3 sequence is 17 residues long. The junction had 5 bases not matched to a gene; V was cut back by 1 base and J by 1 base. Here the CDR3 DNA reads TGTGCCACCAGCAGAGGCGAGGGACAGGGCAGCAATCAGCCCCAGCATTTT. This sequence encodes CATSRGEGQGSNQPQHF.

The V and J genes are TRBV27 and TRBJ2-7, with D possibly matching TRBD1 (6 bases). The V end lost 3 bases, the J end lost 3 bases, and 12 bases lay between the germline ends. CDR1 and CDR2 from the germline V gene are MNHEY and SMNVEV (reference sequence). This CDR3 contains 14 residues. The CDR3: CASSFGQGNYEQYF. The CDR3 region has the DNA TGTGCCAGCAGTTTTGGCCAGGGGAACTACGAGCAGTACTTC.

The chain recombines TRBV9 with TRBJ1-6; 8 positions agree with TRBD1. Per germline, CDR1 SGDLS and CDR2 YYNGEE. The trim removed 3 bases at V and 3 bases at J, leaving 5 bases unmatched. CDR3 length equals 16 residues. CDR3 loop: CASSGQGSFYNSPLHF. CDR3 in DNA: TGTGCCAGCAGCGGACAGGGGTCCTTCTATAATTCACCCCTCCACTTT.

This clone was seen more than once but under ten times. The CDR3 DNA sequence: TGTGCCAGCACCGGACTAGCGTCCTCCTACGAGCAGTACTTC. This codes for CASTGLASSYEQYF. This rearrangement joins TRBV6-5 to TRBJ2-7; the match to TRBD2 covers 9 bases. This CDR3 has 14 residues. The V segment lost 7 bases and the J segment 0 bases; nucleotides outside the gene matches: 4. Looked up from germline, CDR1 is MNHEY and CDR2 is SVGAGI.

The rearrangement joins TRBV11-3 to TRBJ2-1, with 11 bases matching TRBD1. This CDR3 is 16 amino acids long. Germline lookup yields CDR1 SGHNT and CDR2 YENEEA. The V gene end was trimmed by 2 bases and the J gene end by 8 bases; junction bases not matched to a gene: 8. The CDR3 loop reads CASSLLGTGGFDEQFF. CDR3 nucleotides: TGTGCCAGCAGCTTATTAGGGACAGGGGGTTTTGATGAGCAGTTCTTC. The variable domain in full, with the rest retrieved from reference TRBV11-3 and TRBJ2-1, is EAGVVQSPRYKIIEKKQPVAFWCNPISGHNTLYWYLQNLGQGPELLIRYENEEAVDDSQLPKDRFSAERLKGVDSTLKIQPAELGDSAVYLCASSLLGTGGFDEQFFGPGTRLTVL.

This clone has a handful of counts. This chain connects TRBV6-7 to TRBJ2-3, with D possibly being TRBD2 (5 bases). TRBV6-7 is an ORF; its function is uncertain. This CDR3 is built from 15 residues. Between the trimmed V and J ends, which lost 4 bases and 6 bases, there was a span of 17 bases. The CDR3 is CASSSFWASGDTQYF. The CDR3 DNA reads TGTGCCAGCAGTTCCTTTTGGGCCTCGGGGGATACGCAGTATTTT.

The DNA of the CDR3 is TGTGCCATCGGCCCAGAAATGGGCCGAAACACCATATATTTT. This encodes CAIGPEMGRNTIYF. The V call is TRBV10-3, the J call TRBJ1-3; the D is unclear. V was pared by 8 bases and J by 5 bases, with 16 bases between. The CDR3 covers 14 residues. Germline V CDR1 and CDR2: ENHRY, SYGVKD.

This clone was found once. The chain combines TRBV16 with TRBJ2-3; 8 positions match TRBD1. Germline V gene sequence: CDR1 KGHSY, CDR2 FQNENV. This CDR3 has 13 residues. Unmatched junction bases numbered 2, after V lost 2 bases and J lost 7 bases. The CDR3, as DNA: TGTGCCAGCAGCCAAGGGACAGGCAATACGCAGTATTTT. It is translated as CASSQGTGNTQYF.

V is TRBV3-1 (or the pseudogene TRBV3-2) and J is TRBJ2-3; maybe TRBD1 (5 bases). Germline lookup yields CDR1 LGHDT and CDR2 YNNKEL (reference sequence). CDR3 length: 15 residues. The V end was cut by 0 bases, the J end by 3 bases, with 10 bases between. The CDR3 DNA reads TGTGCCAGCAGCCAAGAGTTGGGGCTTACAGATACGCAGTATTTT. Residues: CASSQELGLTDTQYF.

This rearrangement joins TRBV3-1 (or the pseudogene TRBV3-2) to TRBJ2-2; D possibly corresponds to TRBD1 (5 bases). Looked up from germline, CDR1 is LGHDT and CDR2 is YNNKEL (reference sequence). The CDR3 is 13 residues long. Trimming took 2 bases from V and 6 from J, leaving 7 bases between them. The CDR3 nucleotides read TGTGCCAGCAGCCAAAGGGGTGCCGGGGAGCTGTTTTTT. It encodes CASSQRGAGELFF.

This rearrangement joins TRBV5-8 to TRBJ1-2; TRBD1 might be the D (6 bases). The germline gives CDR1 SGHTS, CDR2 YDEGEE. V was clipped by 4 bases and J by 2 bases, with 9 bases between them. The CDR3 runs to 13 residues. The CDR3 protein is CASSPDSNYGYTF. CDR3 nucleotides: TGTGCCAGCAGCCCGGACAGCAACTATGGCTACACCTTC. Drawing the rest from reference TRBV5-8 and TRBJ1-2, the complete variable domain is EAGVTQSPTHLIKTRGQQATLRCSPISGHTSVYWYQQALGLGLQFLLWYDEGEERNRGNFPPRFSGRQFPNYSSELNVNALELEDSALYLCASSPDSNYGYTFGSGTRLTVV.

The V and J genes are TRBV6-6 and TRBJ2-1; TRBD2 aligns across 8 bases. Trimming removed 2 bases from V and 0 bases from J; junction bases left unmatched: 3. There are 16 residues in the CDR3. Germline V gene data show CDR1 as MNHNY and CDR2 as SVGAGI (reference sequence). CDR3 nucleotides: TGTGCCAGCAGTTACAACGGGGGGGTCTCCTACAATGAGCAGTTCTTC. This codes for CASSYNGGVSYNEQFF.

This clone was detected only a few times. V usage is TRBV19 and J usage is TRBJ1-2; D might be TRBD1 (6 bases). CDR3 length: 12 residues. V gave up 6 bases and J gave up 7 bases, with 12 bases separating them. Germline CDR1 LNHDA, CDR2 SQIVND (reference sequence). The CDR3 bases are TGTGCCAGTAGAGCTGGGGGCGGTGGCTACACCTTC. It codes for CASRAGGGGYTF.

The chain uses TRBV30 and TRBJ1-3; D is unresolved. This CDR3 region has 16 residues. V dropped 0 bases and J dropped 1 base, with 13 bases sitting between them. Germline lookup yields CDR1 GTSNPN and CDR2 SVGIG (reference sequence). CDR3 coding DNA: TGTGCCTGGAGTGTACGGGGAGTTACATCTGGAAACACCATATATTTT. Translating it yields CAWSVRGVTSGNTIYF.

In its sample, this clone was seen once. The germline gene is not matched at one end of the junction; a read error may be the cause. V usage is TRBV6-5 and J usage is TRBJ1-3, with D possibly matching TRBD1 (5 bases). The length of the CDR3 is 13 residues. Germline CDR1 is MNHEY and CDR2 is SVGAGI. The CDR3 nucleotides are TGTGCCAGCAGCCGCGAAACAGGAACCACCATATATTTT. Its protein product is CASSRETGTTIYF.